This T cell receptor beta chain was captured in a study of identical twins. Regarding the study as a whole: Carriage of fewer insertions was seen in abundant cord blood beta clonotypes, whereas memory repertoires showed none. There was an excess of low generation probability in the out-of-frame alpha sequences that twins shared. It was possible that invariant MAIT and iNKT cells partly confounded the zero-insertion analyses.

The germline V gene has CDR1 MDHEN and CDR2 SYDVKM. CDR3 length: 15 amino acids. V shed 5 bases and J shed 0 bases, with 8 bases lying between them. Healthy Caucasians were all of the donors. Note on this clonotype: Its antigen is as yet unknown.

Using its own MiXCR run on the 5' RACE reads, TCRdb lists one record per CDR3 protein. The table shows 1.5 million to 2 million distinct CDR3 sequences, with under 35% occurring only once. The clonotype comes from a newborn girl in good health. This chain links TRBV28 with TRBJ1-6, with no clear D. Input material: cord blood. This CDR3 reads CASSPLSSYNSPLHF. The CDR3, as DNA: TGTGCCAGCAGTCCCCTTAGCTCCTATAATTCACCCCTCCACTTT.